The 11 T cell receptor beta chains reported below all come from one sample, sequenced in a study of cytomegalovirus exposure and HLA in healthy donors. The PCR ran on 60 Vbeta and 13 Jbeta primers. The data were produced by immunoSEQ multiplex PCR, yet TCRdb's version contains in-frame clones alone and is incomplete. Among tens of thousands of clones, approximately 70% were seen once, and the ten largest hold about 10%. Sequenced material: PBMCs. These receptors were obtained from a woman aged 50 to 60 in good health and CMV-seropositive.

J is TRBJ2-6 and V is TRBV5-6, with D possibly being TRBD1 (6 bases). The CDR3 has 16 residues. Trimming removed 2 bases at V and 1 base at J, with 10 bases between. Germline V lookup: CDR1 SGHDT, CDR2 YYEEEE. The CDR3 DNA sequence: TGTGCCAGCAGCTTTAGGGGGAAATCTGGGGCCAACGTCCTGACTTTC. This encodes CASSFRGKSGANVLTF.

This sequence joins TRBV27 and TRBJ2-1, with 9 bases that match TRBD2. V shed 5 bases, J shed 16 bases, and the junction held 9 bases outside the gene matches. This CDR3 has 12 residues. CDR1 is MNHEY, CDR2 SMNVEV, per germline (reference sequence). In DNA form, the CDR3 reads TGTGCCAGCAGTCAACCTCCGGGACTAGCTTTCTTC. Protein product: CASSQPPGLAFF.

The chain is built from TRBV5-1 and TRBJ1-1; 11 bases fit TRBD1. J was trimmed by 7 bases and V by 2 bases; bases with no gene match: 4. The CDR3 contains 14 residues. Germline lookup yields CDR1 SGHRS and CDR2 YFSETQ. CDR3 nucleotide sequence: TGCGCCAGCAGCTTCCGGGACAGGGGGAGTGAAGCTTTCTTT. This translates into CASSFRDRGSEAFF.

The chain links TRBV29-1 to TRBJ2-7; 8 positions agree with TRBD2. This CDR3 comprises 14 residues. Germline V gene lookup returns CDR1 SQVTM and CDR2 ANQGSEA. The V and J ends lost 5 bases and 3 bases, in that order; junction bases with no gene match: 9. CDR3 bases: TGCAGCGTTACTTCCAGCGGGAGTCTCTACGAGCAGTACTTC. It translates to CSVTSSGSLYEQYF.

This clone showed up just a few times. This rearrangement joins TRBV4-1 to TRBJ2-1; 9 nucleotides match TRBD2. The CDR3 is 17 amino acids. Germline trimming cut 1 base from V and 2 bases from J; bases unmatched to any gene: 6. Germline loops: CDR1 MGHRA, CDR2 YSYEKL. The CDR3 nucleotides are TGCGCCAGCAGCCAAGGGGAAGGCGGGAGGGCCTACAATGAGCAGTTCTTC. This translates into CASSQGEGGRAYNEQFF.

V and J are TRBV29-1 and TRBJ1-2; no firm D call. V was clipped by 6 bases and J by 8 bases, with 13 bases between them. Per germline, CDR1 SQVTM and CDR2 ANQGSEA. This CDR3 is 11 amino acids long. The CDR3 sequence: CSVISVLGYTF. The CDR3 nucleotides read TGCAGCGTCATATCAGTTCTCGGCTACACCTTC.

V usage is TRBV11-2 and J usage is TRBJ2-4, with D possibly being TRBD1 (5 bases). CDR1 is SGHAT and CDR2 is FQNNGV in the germline V gene. V was shortened by 2 bases and J by 1 base, with 12 bases between the two germline ends. CDR3 length: 16 amino acids. This chain's CDR3 is CASSLLNQGAKNIQYF. The CDR3 DNA is TGTGCCAGCAGCTTACTAAATCAGGGTGCCAAAAACATTCAGTACTTC.

V and J are TRBV30 and TRBJ1-2; D call uncertain. Trimming shortened V by 2 bases and J by 7 bases, and 11 bases separated the two germline ends. This CDR3 has 12 amino acids. Per the germline V gene, CDR1 is GTSNPN and CDR2 is SVGIG (reference sequence). The CDR3 coding sequence is TGTGCCTGGAGTTCATCAATCGGTGGCTACACCTTC. Encoded protein: CAWSSSIGGYTF.

The rearrangement links TRBV4-1 to TRBJ2-4; D possibly corresponds to TRBD1 (5 bases). V lost 4 bases and J 0 bases, leaving 16 bases between the germline ends. CDR1 is MGHRA, CDR2 YSYEKL, per germline. CDR3 size: 17 residues. The CDR3 reads CASSPGHLLIAKNIQYF. As DNA, the CDR3 is TGCGCCAGCAGCCCCGGACACCTATTGATAGCCAAAAACATTCAGTACTTC.

V usage is TRBV19 and J usage is TRBJ2-3, with 16 bases aligning to TRBD2. The trim removed 4 bases at V and 5 bases at J, leaving 3 bases unmatched. The CDR3 consists of 16 residues. Germline assignment: CDR1 LNHDA and CDR2 SQIVND (reference sequence). The CDR3 nucleotides are TGTGCCAGTAGTACGGGACTAGCGGGAGGGGGAGATACGCAGTATTTT. Translating gives CASSTGLAGGGDTQYF.

The CDR3 is CASSSRTGGYEQYF. As DNA, the CDR3 is TGTGCCAGCAGCTCGAGGACAGGGGGTTACGAGCAGTACTTC. The chain joins TRBV7-9 to TRBJ2-7; 10 nucleotides align to TRBD1. Germline CDR1 reads SEHNR; CDR2 reads FQNEAQ (reference sequence). Unmatched junction bases numbered 4, after V lost 4 bases and J lost 4 bases. There are 14 residues in the CDR3.